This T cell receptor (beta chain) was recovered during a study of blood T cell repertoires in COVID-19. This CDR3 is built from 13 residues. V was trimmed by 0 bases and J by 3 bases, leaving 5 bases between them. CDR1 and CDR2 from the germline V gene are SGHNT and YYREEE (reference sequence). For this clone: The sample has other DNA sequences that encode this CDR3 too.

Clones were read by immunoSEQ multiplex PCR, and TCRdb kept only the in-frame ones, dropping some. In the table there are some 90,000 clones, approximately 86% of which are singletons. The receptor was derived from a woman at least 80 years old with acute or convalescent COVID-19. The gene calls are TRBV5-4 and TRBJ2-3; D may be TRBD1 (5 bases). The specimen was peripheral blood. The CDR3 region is CASSLAGTDTQYF. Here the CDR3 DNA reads TGTGCCAGCAGCTTGGCAGGGACAGATACGCAGTATTTT.